One sample yielded the 6 T cell receptor beta chains listed below, sequenced in a study of cytomegalovirus exposure and HLA in healthy donors. 60 Vbeta and 13 Jbeta primers were used in PCR. Data came from immunoSEQ multiplex PCR; TCRdb stores just in-frame clones and leaves some out. The sample yields around 200,000 clones, roughly four fifths seen once. Sample: PBMCs. The origin of the receptors is a woman under 30 in good health and CMV-seronegative.

The DNA for the CDR3 is TGCGCCAGCAGCCATGATGGACAGGGCGGGGGTGAAGCTTTCTTT. Encoded protein: CASSHDGQGGGEAFF. The chain joins TRBV4-1 to TRBJ1-1, with TRBD1 matching over 8 bases. The CDR3 extends over 15 amino acids. Germline V gene lookup returns CDR1 MGHRA and CDR2 YSYEKL. J was trimmed by 7 bases and V by 3 bases; bases with no gene match: 10.

V is TRBV4-1 and J is TRBJ2-3, with 11 bases matching TRBD2. Germline CDR1 MGHRA, CDR2 YSYEKL. This CDR3 comprises 19 residues. After removal of 4 bases from V and 5 bases from J, the junction contained 17 bases not matched to a gene. CDR3 loop: CASSPQTSGEGEGIDTQYF. The CDR3 DNA reads TGCGCCAGCAGCCCACAGACTAGCGGGGAAGGGGAAGGCATAGATACGCAGTATTTT.

The J gene is TRBJ1-2, the V gene TRBV2; perhaps TRBD1 as D (5 bases). Germline V gene data show CDR1 as SNHLY and CDR2 as FYNNEI. The CDR3 sequence is 15 residues long. V lost 5 bases, J lost 6 bases, and 19 bases lay in between. The CDR3 is CASSHKGTFDDGYTF. DNA of the CDR3: TGTGCCAGCAGTCATAAGGGGACTTTCGACGATGGCTACACCTTC.

V and J are TRBV7-9 and TRBJ2-7, with 14 bases matching TRBD2. Germline lookup yields CDR1 SEHNR and CDR2 FQNEAQ (reference sequence). Trimming removed 5 bases from V and 3 bases from J; junction bases left unmatched: 3. This CDR3 contains 15 residues. In DNA, the CDR3 is TGTGCCAGCAGCCTGGGACTAGCGGGGGACTACGAGCAGTACTTC. It encodes CASSLGLAGDYEQYF. Full variable domain (outside the CDR3, taken from reference TRBV7-9 and TRBJ2-7): DTGVSQNPRHKITKRGQNVTFRCDPISEHNRLYWYRQTLGQGPEFLTYFQNEAQLEKSRLLSDRFSAERPKGSFSTLEIQRTEQGDSAMYLCASSLGLAGDYEQYFGPGTRLTVT.

The chain carries TRBV27 and TRBJ2-3, with a tentative D call TRBD2 (6 bases). Per germline, CDR1 MNHEY and CDR2 SMNVEV (reference sequence). CDR3 length: 15 residues. V dropped 5 bases and J dropped 0 bases, with 12 bases sitting between them. CDR3 protein: CASSPSGYSTDTQYF. CDR3 nucleotide sequence: TGTGCCAGCAGTCCGAGCGGGTATAGCACAGATACGCAGTATTTT.

This chain uses TRBV2 with TRBJ2-3; TRBD2 aligns across 11 bases. The CDR3 contains 15 residues. Looked up from germline, CDR1 is SNHLY and CDR2 is FYNNEI. The junction had 3 bases not matched to a gene; V was cut back by 3 bases and J by 4 bases. The CDR3 sequence is CASSDSGRVADTQYF. The CDR3, as DNA: TGTGCCAGCAGTGATAGCGGGAGGGTGGCAGATACGCAGTATTTT. Using reference TRBV2 and TRBJ2-3 for the parts outside the CDR3, the full variable domain is EPEVTQTPSHQVTQMGQEVILRCVPISNHLYFYWYRQILGQKVEFLVSFYNNEISEKSEIFDDQFSVERPDGSNFTLKIRSTKLEDSAMYFCASSDSGRVADTQYFGPGTRLTVL.